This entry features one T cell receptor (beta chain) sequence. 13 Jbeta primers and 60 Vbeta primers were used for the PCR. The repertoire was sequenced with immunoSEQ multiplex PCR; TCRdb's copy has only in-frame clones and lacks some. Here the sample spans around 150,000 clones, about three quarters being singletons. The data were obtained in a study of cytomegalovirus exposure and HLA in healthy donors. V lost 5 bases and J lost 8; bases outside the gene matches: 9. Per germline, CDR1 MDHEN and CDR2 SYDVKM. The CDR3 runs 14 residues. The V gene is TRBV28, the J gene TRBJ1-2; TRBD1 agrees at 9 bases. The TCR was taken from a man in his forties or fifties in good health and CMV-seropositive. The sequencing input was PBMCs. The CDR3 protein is CASSPQDRGGGYTF. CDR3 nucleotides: TGTGCCAGCAGTCCCCAGGACAGGGGAGGCGGCTACACCTTC.